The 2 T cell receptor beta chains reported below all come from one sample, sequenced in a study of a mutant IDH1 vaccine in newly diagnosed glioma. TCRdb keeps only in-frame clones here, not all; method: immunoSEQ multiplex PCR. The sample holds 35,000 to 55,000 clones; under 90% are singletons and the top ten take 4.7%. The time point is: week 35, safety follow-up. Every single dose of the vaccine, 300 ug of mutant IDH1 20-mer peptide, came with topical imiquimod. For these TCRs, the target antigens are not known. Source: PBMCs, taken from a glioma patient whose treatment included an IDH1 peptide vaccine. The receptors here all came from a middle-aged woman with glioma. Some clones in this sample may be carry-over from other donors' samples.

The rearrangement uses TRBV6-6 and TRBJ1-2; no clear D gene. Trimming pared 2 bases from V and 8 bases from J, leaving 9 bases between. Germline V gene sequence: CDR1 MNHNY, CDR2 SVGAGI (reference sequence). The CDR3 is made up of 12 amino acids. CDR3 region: CASSYLDQGYTF. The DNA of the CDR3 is TGTGCCAGCAGTTACCTGGACCAAGGCTACACCTTC.

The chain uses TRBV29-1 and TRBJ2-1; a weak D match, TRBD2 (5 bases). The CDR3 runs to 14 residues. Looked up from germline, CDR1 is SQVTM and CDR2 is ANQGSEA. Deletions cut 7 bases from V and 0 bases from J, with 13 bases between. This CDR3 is CSAGRASSYNEQFF. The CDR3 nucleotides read TGCAGCGCTGGGCGGGCTAGCTCCTACAATGAGCAGTTCTTC.